The rows below give T cell receptor beta chains drawn from one sample of a study of blood T cell repertoires in COVID-19. Clones were read by immunoSEQ multiplex PCR, and TCRdb kept only the in-frame ones, dropping some. The repertoire holds about 360,000 clones, 70% to 85% seen once, with more than 1% in the top ten. The sample taken for sequencing was peripheral blood. The receptors here all came from a human donor with acute or convalescent COVID-19. The donor label of this sample is uncertain. The CDR3 runs from the conserved cysteine through the conserved F or W.

CDR3: CASSPRTDFPDYGYTF
V: TRBV19

CDR3: CASSRKRSSGGFTGELFF
V: TRBV4-1

CDR3: CASRNRDYQYEQYF
V: TRBV27

CDR3: CASSVRTDTEQFF
V: TRBV10-1

CDR3: CASSRQASSTDTQYF
V: TRBV27

CDR3: CASSPHSAGHYGYTF
V: TRBV28

CDR3: CASSTRQGRYEKLFF
V: TRBV9

CDR3: CASSRGGSSTEAFF
V: TRBV7-8

CDR3: CASSWEVNQPQHF
V: TRBV2

CDR3: CASSFQGVRGNTIYF
V: TRBV7-2

CDR3: CASSTGTGDWGGYTF
V: TRBV5-4

CDR3: CASSGLFLGTDTQYF
V: TRBV7-9

CDR3: CAWSVSENEQFF
V: TRBV30

CDR3: CSGSSGYYNEQFF
V: TRBV29-1

CDR3: CAWSVPRSYEQYF
V: TRBV30

CDR3: CATRYLESGGEQFF
V: TRBV15

CDR3: CASSPTGGGGTDTQYF
V: TRBV18

CDR3: CASSAGDRDREKLFF
V: TRBV4-1

CDR3: CASSPWTEETQYF
V: TRBV19

CDR3: CASSLGRQAGNTIYF
V: TRBV7-8

CDR3: CASSLLRDRSHNEQFF
V: TRBV2

CDR3: CASSLVLAGQNYGYTF
V: TRBV7-8

CDR3: CASSSIKGSGGSSHEQFF
V: TRBV7-6

CDR3: CASTSLGQGLSGANVLTF
V: TRBV27

CDR3: CASRGQNNEQFF
V: TRBV6-5

CDR3: CASSRGGPVYGYTF
V: TRBV7-9

CDR3: CASSRLAGGEQYF
V: TRBV7-2

CDR3: CASSPAGAGVNTEAFF
V: TRBV18

CDR3: CASSQSGTGGTNEKLFF
V: TRBV4-1

CDR3: CASRPGTSGDFTDTQYF
V: TRBV2

CDR3: CASSGIAGVSYNEQFF
V: TRBV5-4

CDR3: CASSPPRGRGIGELFF
V: TRBV3-1/TRBV3-2

CDR3: CATGTDTQYF
V: TRBV10-3

CDR3: CASSKGQTLYEQYF
V: TRBV11-1

CDR3: CASSTSASGRIDTQYF
V: TRBV11-2

CDR3: CASSQAPRGQSGVLTF
V: TRBV4-2